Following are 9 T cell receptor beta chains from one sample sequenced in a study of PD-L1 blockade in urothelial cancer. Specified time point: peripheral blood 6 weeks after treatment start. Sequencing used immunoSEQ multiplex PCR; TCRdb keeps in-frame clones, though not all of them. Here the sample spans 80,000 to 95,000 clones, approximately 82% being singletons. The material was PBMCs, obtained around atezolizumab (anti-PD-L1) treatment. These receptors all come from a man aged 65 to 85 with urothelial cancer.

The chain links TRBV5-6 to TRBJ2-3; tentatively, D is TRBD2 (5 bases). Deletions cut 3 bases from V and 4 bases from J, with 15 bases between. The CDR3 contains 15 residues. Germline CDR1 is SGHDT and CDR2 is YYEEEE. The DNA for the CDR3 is TGTGCCAGCAGCTCCCATACTAGGAATGCAGATACGCAGTATTTT. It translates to CASSSHTRNADTQYF. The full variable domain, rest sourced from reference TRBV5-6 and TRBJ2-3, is DAGVTQSPTHLIKTRGQQVTLRCSPKSGHDTVSWYQQALGQGPQFIFQYYEEEERQRGNFPDRFSGHQFPNYSSELNVNALLLGDSALYLCASSSHTRNADTQYFGPGTRLTVL.

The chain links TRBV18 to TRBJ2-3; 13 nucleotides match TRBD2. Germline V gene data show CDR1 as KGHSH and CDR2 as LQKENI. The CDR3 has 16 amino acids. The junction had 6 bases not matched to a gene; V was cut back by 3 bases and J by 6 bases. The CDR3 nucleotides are TGTGCCAGCTCACCCGGACTAGCGGGGGCGGGTGATACGCAGTATTTT. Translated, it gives CASSPGLAGAGDTQYF.

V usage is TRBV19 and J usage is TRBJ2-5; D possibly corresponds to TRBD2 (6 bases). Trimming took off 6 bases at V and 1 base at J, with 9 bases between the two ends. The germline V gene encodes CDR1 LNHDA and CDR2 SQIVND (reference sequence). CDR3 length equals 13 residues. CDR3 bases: TGTGCCAGTAGCCCGGGGGTCCAAGAGACCCAGTACTTC. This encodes CASSPGVQETQYF. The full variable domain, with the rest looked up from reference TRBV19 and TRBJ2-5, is DGGITQSPKYLFRKEGQNVTLSCEQNLNHDAMYWYRQDPGQGLRLIYYSQIVNDFQKGDIAEGYSVSREKKESFPLTVTSAQKNPTAFYLCASSPGVQETQYFGPGTRLLVL.

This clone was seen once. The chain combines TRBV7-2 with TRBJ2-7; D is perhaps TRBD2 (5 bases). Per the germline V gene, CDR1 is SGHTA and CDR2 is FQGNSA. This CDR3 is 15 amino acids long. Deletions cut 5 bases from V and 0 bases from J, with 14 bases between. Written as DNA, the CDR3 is TGTGCCAGCAGCCCCTCGCGGGCTGTCTCCTACGAGCAGTACTTC. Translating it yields CASSPSRAVSYEQYF. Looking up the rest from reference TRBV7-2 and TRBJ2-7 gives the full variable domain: GAGVSQSPSNKVTEKGKDVELRCDPISGHTALYWYRQSLGQGLEFLIYFQGNSAPDKSGLPSDRFSAERTGGSVSTLTIQRTQQEDSAVYLCASSPSRAVSYEQYFGPGTRLTVT.

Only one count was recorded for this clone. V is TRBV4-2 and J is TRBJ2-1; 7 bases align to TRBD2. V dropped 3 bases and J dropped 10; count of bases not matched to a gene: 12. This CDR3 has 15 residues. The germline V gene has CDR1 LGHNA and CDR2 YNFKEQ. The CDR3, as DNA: TGTGCCAGCAGCCAGGATCCCGTGGGGGGGATCGAGCAGTTCTTC. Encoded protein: CASSQDPVGGIEQFF.

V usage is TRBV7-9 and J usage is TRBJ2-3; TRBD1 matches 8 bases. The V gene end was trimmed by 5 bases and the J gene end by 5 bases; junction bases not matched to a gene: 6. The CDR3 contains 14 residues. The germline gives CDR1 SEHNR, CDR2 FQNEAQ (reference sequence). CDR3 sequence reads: CASSLGTGEDTQYF. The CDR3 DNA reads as TGTGCCAGCAGCCTCGGGACAGGTGAAGATACGCAGTATTTT.

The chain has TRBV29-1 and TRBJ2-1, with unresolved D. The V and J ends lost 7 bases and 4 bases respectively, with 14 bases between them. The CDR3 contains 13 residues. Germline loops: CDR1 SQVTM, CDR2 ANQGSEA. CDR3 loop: CSAVSADYNEQFF. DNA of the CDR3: TGCAGCGCAGTTTCGGCGGATTACAATGAGCAGTTCTTC.

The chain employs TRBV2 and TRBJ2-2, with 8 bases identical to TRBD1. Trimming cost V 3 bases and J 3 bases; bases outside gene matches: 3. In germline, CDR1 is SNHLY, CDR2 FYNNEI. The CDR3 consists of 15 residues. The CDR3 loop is CASSDRGLDTGELFF. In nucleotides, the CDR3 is TGTGCCAGCAGTGACAGGGGGCTCGACACCGGGGAGCTGTTTTTT.

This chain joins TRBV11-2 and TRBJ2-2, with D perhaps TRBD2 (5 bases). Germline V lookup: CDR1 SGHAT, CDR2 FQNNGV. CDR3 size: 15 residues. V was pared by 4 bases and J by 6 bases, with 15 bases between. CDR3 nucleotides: TGTGCCAGCAGCTCGGTTCGGGGAGAACCCGGGGAGCTGTTTTTT. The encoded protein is CASSSVRGEPGELFF.